Listed below are T cell receptor beta chains from one sample, sequenced in a study of blood T cell repertoires in COVID-19. Assay: immunoSEQ multiplex PCR; the TCRdb copy retains only in-frame clones and omits some. Among hundreds of thousands of clones, 70% to 90% were seen once, and the ten largest hold around 10%. Material for sequencing was PBMCs or T cells enriched from blood (not recorded which). Every receptor here comes from a woman in her forties or fifties with acute COVID-19. The CDR3 runs from the conserved cysteine through the conserved F or W. Each record gives: clone size, D gene, V gene, J gene, CDR3 protein, CDR3 DNA. D genes are given only for firm matches. A row's size may be missing; if present it is once, few, many or a size class.

-	TRBD1	TRBV9	TRBJ1-3	CASSVTGQGTGNTIYF	TGTGCCAGCAGCGTGACTGGACAGGGGACTGGAAACACCATATATTTT
-	-	TRBV5-6	TRBJ2-5	CASSRGSITKTQYF	TGTGCCAGCAGCCGAGGGTCTATCACCAAGACCCAGTACTTC
once	TRBD1	TRBV10-3	TRBJ2-6	CAISDPDRDFSGANVLTF	TGTGCCATCAGTGACCCGGACAGGGATTTCTCTGGGGCCAACGTCCTGACTTTC
-	TRBD1	TRBV5-1	TRBJ2-2	CASSARDRGPGELFF	TGCGCCAGCAGCGCCCGGGACAGGGGGCCCGGGGAGCTGTTTTTT
-	-	TRBV7-3	TRBJ1-1	CASSLIGGDVEAFF	TGTGCCAGCAGCTTAATAGGAGGGGATGTTGAAGCTTTCTTT
-	TRBD1	TRBV6-2/TRBV6-3	TRBJ1-1	CASSSHRGQTEAFF	TGTGCCAGCAGTTCTCACAGGGGGCAGACTGAAGCTTTCTTT
-	TRBD1	TRBV6-1	TRBJ2-5	CASSGQFRDRGQGTQYF	TGTGCCAGCAGTGGCCAGTTCCGGGACAGGGGACAAGGGACCCAGTACTTC
-	-	TRBV7-6	TRBJ1-2	CASSPGGGREYGYTF	TGTGCCAGCAGCCCCGGGGGGGGCCGAGAGTATGGCTACACCTTC
once	-	TRBV4-3	TRBJ2-1	CASSQVATRGEQFF	TGCGCCAGCAGCCAAGTAGCGACTAGGGGTGAGCAGTTCTTC
once	TRBD1	TRBV28	TRBJ2-7	CASSNPGQGAYEQYF	TGTGCCAGCAGTAACCCCGGACAGGGGGCCTACGAGCAGTACTTC
-	-	TRBV5-1	TRBJ1-1	CASSLGLRVGNTEAFF	TGCGCCAGCAGCTTGGGATTGAGGGTAGGGAACACTGAAGCTTTCTTT
-	TRBD1	TRBV6-2/TRBV6-3	TRBJ1-2	CASSPRGINGYTF	TGTGCCAGCAGCCCCAGGGGGATTAATGGCTACACCTTC
-	-	TRBV7-2	TRBJ2-6	CASSLGGALGSGANVLTF	TGTGCCAGCAGCTTGGGGGGGGCCCTTGGTTCTGGGGCCAACGTCCTGACTTTC
-	TRBD2	TRBV5-4	TRBJ2-1	CASSLAAGGYNEQFF	TGTGCCAGCAGCTTGGCCGCGGGGGGGTACAATGAGCAGTTCTTC
-	TRBD1	TRBV4-2	TRBJ1-2	CASSLAQGANYGYTF	TGTGCCAGCAGTCTAGCACAGGGGGCTAACTATGGCTACACCTTC
-	-	TRBV19	TRBJ1-5	CASRIRQANQPQHF	TGTGCCAGCCGCATTAGACAGGCCAATCAGCCCCAGCATTTT
once	-	TRBV5-4	TRBJ2-2	CASSSIMRGLNTGELFF	TGTGCCAGCAGTTCTATCATGCGGGGGCTCAACACCGGGGAGCTGTTTTTT
-	-	TRBV3-1/TRBV3-2	TRBJ2-3	CASSQGGADTQYF	TGTGCCAGCAGCCAAGGGGGGGCAGATACGCAGTATTTT
-	TRBD1	TRBV7-2	TRBJ2-7	CASSFGQAYEQYF	TGTGCCAGCAGCTTCGGACAGGCCTACGAGCAGTACTTC
-	TRBD1	TRBV12-3/TRBV12-4	TRBJ1-2	CASRTGGTGYTF	TGTGCCAGCAGGACAGGGGGAACTGGCTACACCTTC
-	TRBD1	TRBV6-5	TRBJ1-1	CASSNIRDSSSGAFF	TGTGCCAGCAGCAATATCCGGGACAGTTCCTCGGGAGCTTTCTTT
-	-	TRBV10-3	TRBJ2-1	CAISDGQGKGNEQFF	TGTGCCATCAGTGACGGTCAGGGAAAGGGCAATGAGCAGTTCTTC
-	TRBD1	TRBV2	TRBJ1-5	CASSLTGQGAPGNQPQHF	TGTGCCAGCAGCCTAACGGGACAGGGGGCGCCGGGCAATCAGCCCCAGCATTTT
-	TRBD1	TRBV6-2/TRBV6-3	TRBJ2-6	CASSVQGALGGANVLTF	TGTGCCAGCAGTGTACAGGGGGCTTTAGGTGGGGCCAACGTCCTGACTTTC
once	-	TRBV14	TRBJ1-2	CASSQVGGTNYGYTF	TGTGCCAGCAGCCAAGTGGGGGGGACTAACTATGGCTACACCTTC
-	-	TRBV10-1	TRBJ2-7	CASSETGTEQYF	TGCGCCAGCAGTGAGACAGGGACCGAGCAGTACTTC
-	-	TRBV7-9	TRBJ2-7	CASSLAGVTYEQYF	TGTGCCAGCAGCTTAGCAGGGGTGACCTACGAGCAGTACTTC
-	TRBD2	TRBV3-1/TRBV3-2	TRBJ2-1	CASSLGLAGGLGNEQFF	TGTGCCAGCAGCCTAGGACTAGCGGGGGGGCTTGGCAATGAGCAGTTCTTC
-	TRBD1	TRBV2	TRBJ1-5	CASRRQGADQPQHF	TGTGCCAGCAGGAGACAGGGGGCGGATCAGCCCCAGCATTTT
once	-	TRBV7-9	TRBJ2-3	CASSLEAITGDTQYF	TGTGCCAGCAGCTTAGAAGCCATTACGGGGGATACGCAGTATTTT
-	-	TRBV19	TRBJ2-1	CASSIGQGGSSYNEQFF	TGTGCCAGTAGTATAGGACAGGGAGGCAGCTCCTACAATGAGCAGTTCTTC
once	-	TRBV3-1/TRBV3-2	TRBJ2-3	CASSQAVGRGQDTQYF	TGTGCCAGCAGCCAAGCCGTCGGGCGGGGGCAAGATACGCAGTATTTT
-	-	TRBV15	TRBJ1-2	CATARTKDNYGYTF	TGTGCCACCGCCAGGACAAAAGATAACTATGGCTACACCTTC
-	-	TRBV4-3	TRBJ1-3	CASSQEGGRSGNTIYF	TGCGCCAGCAGCCAAGAAGGAGGACGCTCTGGAAACACCATATATTTT
once	TRBD1	TRBV7-9	TRBJ1-2	CASSLAMGQGYGYTF	TGTGCCAGCAGCTTAGCAATGGGACAGGGTTATGGCTACACCTTC
once	-	TRBV5-4	TRBJ2-5	CASSPTHRTAQETQYF	TGTGCCAGCAGCCCCACCCACCGGACAGCCCAAGAGACCCAGTACTTC
once	TRBD1	TRBV5-8	TRBJ1-2	CASSPDRGGYGYTF	TGTGCCAGCAGCCCGGACAGGGGTGGTTATGGCTACACCTTC
-	TRBD1	TRBV19	TRBJ2-7	CASSKTGAIYEQYF	TGTGCCAGTAGTAAGACAGGGGCGATCTACGAGCAGTACTTC
-	-	TRBV30	TRBJ2-7	CAWSVRGFEQYF	TGTGCCTGGAGTGTAAGGGGGTTCGAGCAGTACTTC
-	-	TRBV19	TRBJ2-7	CASSPQGSASYEQYF	TGTGCCAGTAGTCCACAGGGAAGTGCCTCCTACGAGCAGTACTTC
-	-	TRBV27	TRBJ2-3	CASSLAGSGTDTQYF	TGTGCCAGCAGTTTAGCGGGGTCAGGCACAGATACGCAGTATTTT
-	-	TRBV5-6	TRBJ1-2	CASSLAGQDANYGYTF	TGTGCCAGCAGCTTGGCTGGTCAGGATGCTAACTATGGCTACACCTTC
-	TRBD1	TRBV4-1	TRBJ2-5	CASSQGDRGQETQYF	TGCGCCAGCAGCCAAGGGGACAGGGGGCAAGAGACCCAGTACTTC
-	-	TRBV6-2/TRBV6-3	TRBJ2-4	CASSYQNIQYF	TGTGCCAGCAGTTACCAGAACATTCAGTACTTC
-	TRBD1	TRBV27	TRBJ1-2	CASSPRTGYGYTF	TGTGCCAGCAGCCCTAGGACAGGCTATGGCTACACCTTC
-	TRBD1	TRBV19	TRBJ1-3	CASTRTGLGNTIYF	TGTGCCAGTACAAGGACAGGGCTTGGAAACACCATATATTTT
-	TRBD1	TRBV27	TRBJ1-1	CASSLRDRGNEAFF	TGTGCCAGCAGTTTACGGGACAGGGGGAATGAAGCTTTCTTT
-	-	TRBV10-3	TRBJ2-5	CAIRPTGQETQYF	TGTGCCATCCGACCGACAGGCCAAGAGACCCAGTACTTC
few	-	TRBV19	TRBJ2-6	CASSILRQAGANVLTF	TGTGCCAGTAGTATCCTCCGACAGGCCGGGGCCAACGTCCTGACTTTC
-	TRBD1	TRBV9	TRBJ1-1	CASSAYRDRGNTEAFF	TGTGCCAGCAGCGCTTACCGGGACAGGGGGAACACTGAAGCTTTCTTT
-	TRBD1	TRBV6-1	TRBJ1-1	CASSDREQGGNTEAFF	TGTGCCAGCAGTGATAGGGAACAGGGGGGAAACACTGAAGCTTTCTTT
-	-	TRBV19	TRBJ2-3	CASSMGRISTDTQYF	TGTGCCAGTAGTATGGGCAGGATTAGCACAGATACGCAGTATTTT
-	TRBD1	TRBV19	TRBJ1-6	CASSIRGDSPLHF	TGTGCCAGTAGTATCAGGGGGGATTCACCCCTCCACTTT
-	-	TRBV6-5	TRBJ1-2	CASSYSTTGGGYTF	TGTGCCAGCAGTTACTCTACTACGGGAGGGGGCTACACCTTC
once	-	TRBV7-6	TRBJ1-3	CASSIGQKETGNTIYF	TGTGCCAGCAGCATAGGACAGAAGGAGACCGGAAACACCATATATTTT
-	TRBD1	TRBV6-5	TRBJ1-2	CASRGQFYGYTF	TGTGCCAGCAGGGGACAGTTCTATGGCTACACCTTC
once	-	TRBV5-6	TRBJ2-1	CASSFDRSYNEQFF	TGTGCCAGCAGCTTCGACAGGTCCTACAATGAGCAGTTCTTC
-	-	TRBV4-3	TRBJ2-1	CASSQERDFYNEQFF	TGCGCCAGCAGCCAAGAACGGGATTTCTACAATGAGCAGTTCTTC
-	TRBD1	TRBV5-6	TRBJ2-7	CASSRDRVVGEQYF	TGTGCCAGCAGCCGGGACAGGGTAGTTGGCGAGCAGTACTTC